Following are 2 T cell receptor beta chains from one sample sequenced in a study of cytomegalovirus exposure and HLA in healthy donors. The PCR was carried out with 60 Vbeta primers and 13 Jbeta primers. The protocol was immunoSEQ multiplex PCR, while the TCRdb copy is restricted to in-frame clones and leaves out a portion. The table lists 87,000 or so clones, approximately 64% of them singletons. The material sequenced was PBMCs. All receptors come from a man aged 60-69 years in good health and CMV-seronegative.

The chain carries TRBV30 and TRBJ2-3; a possible D gene is TRBD2 (5 bases). Between the trimmed V and J ends, which lost 7 bases and 2 bases, there was a span of 13 bases. The CDR3 runs 13 residues. Germline V gene sequence: CDR1 GTSNPN, CDR2 SVGIG (reference sequence). CDR3 loop: CASQAETTDTQYF. The CDR3 DNA sequence: TGTGCCTCCCAAGCGGAGACCACAGATACGCAGTATTTT.

This sequence joins TRBV15 and TRBJ1-2; the D gene is possibly TRBD1 (5 bases). V was pared by 0 bases and J by 7 bases, with 18 bases between. Germline V gene sequence: CDR1 LNHNV, CDR2 YYDKDF (reference sequence). The CDR3 loop spans 16 amino acids. In DNA, the CDR3 is TGTGCCACCAGCAGAGATTTGAGCCGGGCAGGGTGTGGCTACACCTTC. Its protein product is CATSRDLSRAGCGYTF.